One T cell receptor beta chain is described in this entry. Data came from immunoSEQ multiplex PCR; TCRdb stores just in-frame clones and leaves some out. The sample yields roughly 18,000 clones, over 60% seen once. These data belong to a study of T cell responses to AZD1222 COVID-19 vaccine. Trimming took 5 bases from V and 7 from J; bases not matched to a gene: 3. The CDR3 extends over 13 amino acids. Germline CDR1 is MNHEY and CDR2 is SMNVEV (reference sequence). The clonotype comes from an adult who received the AZD1222 COVID-19 vaccine. Here the sequenced sample was peripheral blood, taken 28 days after the second AZD1222 dose. The rearrangement links TRBV27 to TRBJ1-3, with 9 bases lining up with TRBD1. CDR3 nucleotide sequence: TGTGCCAGCAGTCTGACAGGGGGGAACACCATATATTTT. It yields the protein CASSLTGGNTIYF.